This T cell receptor (beta chain) stems from a study of blood T cell repertoires in COVID-19. Trimming shortened V by 9 bases and J by 6 bases, and 14 bases separated the two germline ends. This CDR3 region has 12 residues. Germline V gene lookup returns CDR1 LNHDA and CDR2 SQIVND (reference sequence). Those who participated ranged in age from about 18 to 89 years and resided in 24 US areas. Clinical history as reported by participants underpinned cohort assignment. People in the exposed group encountered a COVID-19 case within 2 weeks before entering the study. Authors' processing steps: Using reference gene primer amplification, nucleated cell counts were estimated. The data were produced by immunoSEQ multiplex PCR, yet TCRdb's version contains in-frame clones alone and is incomplete. Clone size and the V and J calls come from that table; the DNA yielded D and trimming. The sample lists 180,000 or so clones, about 80% occurring once.

The clonotype comes from a man in his sixties who had been exposed to COVID-19. The sample was PBMCs or T cells enriched from blood (not recorded which). V usage is TRBV19 and J usage is TRBJ1-1; no clear D. The CDR3: CASGIRGAEAFF. The CDR3 nucleotides are TGTGCCAGCGGGATTCGAGGAGCTGAAGCTTTCTTT.